This TCR beta chain was sequenced during a study of CD8 T cells in ankylosing spondylitis. Study conclusions and caveats: There were earlier reports of some motif variants in reactive arthritis synovial fluid and blood.

This clonotype came up a few times. The antigen is not known. MiXCR, run by TCRdb on the 5' RACE reads, gives a single entry per CDR3 protein. The table records nearly 350,000 distinct CDR3 sequences, roughly 15% of them present only once. There are 12 residues in the CDR3. V lost 5 bases, J lost 5 bases, and 10 bases lay in between. The germline CDR1 and CDR2 sequences are SGHAT and FQNNGV. This sequence originates from a male donor with ankylosing spondylitis or in good health (not recorded which). Source material: blood, either unsorted or a sorted T cell fraction (not recorded which). The chain links TRBV11-2 to TRBJ2-7; no clear D. The CDR3, as DNA: TGTGCCAGCAGCCCGGGTGGTGACGAGCAGTACTTC. It is translated as CASSPGGDEQYF. The full variable domain, rest sourced from reference TRBV11-2 and TRBJ2-7, is EAGVAQSPRYKIIEKRQSVAFWCNPISGHATLYWYQQILGQGPKLLIQFQNNGVVDDSQLPKDRFSAERLKGVDSTLKIQPAKLEDSAVYLCASSPGGDEQYFGPGTRLTVT.